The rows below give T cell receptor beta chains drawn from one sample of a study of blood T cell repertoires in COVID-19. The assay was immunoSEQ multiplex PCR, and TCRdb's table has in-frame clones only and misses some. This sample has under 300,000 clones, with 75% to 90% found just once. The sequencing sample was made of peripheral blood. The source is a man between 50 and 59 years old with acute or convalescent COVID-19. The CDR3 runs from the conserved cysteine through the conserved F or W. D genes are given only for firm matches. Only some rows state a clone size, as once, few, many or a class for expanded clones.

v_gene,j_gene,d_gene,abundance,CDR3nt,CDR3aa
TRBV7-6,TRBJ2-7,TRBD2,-,TGTGCCAGCGCGGCCTGGGCGGGGGGGAGCTCCTACGAGCAGTACTTC,CASAAWAGGSSYEQYF
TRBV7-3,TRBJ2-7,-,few,TGTGCCAGCAGCCTACAGGGCCGGTCCTACGAGCAGTACTTC,CASSLQGRSYEQYF
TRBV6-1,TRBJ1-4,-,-,TGTGCCAGCAGTGATTGGGAGTTTGTAAAACTGTTTTTT,CASSDWEFVKLFF
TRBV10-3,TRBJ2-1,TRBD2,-,TGTGCCATCAATGGGGGGGGCTCCTACAATGAGCAGTTCTTC,CAINGGGSYNEQFF
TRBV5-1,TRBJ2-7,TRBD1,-,TGCGCCAGCAGCGGAGGGGACAGGGAGCAGTACTTC,CASSGGDREQYF
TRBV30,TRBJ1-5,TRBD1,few,TGTGCCTGGAAGCGGGGACAGGGGGCAGGTCAGCCCCAGCATTTT,CAWKRGQGAGQPQHF
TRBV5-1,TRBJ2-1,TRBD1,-,TGCGCCAGCAGCTTGGGGACAGGGTCTTCCTACAATGAGCAGTTCTTC,CASSLGTGSSYNEQFF
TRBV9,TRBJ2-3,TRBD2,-,TGTGCCAGCAGCACAGAGGCTAGCGGGCCGATACCGTATTTT,CASSTEASGPIPYF
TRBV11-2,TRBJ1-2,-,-,TGTGCCACCAGGGTGAGGGAGCCGGGCTACACCTTC,CATRVREPGYTF
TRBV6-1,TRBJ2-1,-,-,TGTGCCAGCAGTGAACTAAGGGGGGAGCAGTTCTTC,CASSELRGEQFF
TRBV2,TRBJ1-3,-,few,TGTGCCGGACTTCGGGGCTCTGGAAACACCATATATTTT,CAGLRGSGNTIYF
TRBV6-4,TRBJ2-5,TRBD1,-,TGTGCCAGCGTACACGGGACAGGCCCGAAAGAGACCCAGTACTTC,CASVHGTGPKETQYF
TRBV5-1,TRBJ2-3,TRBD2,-,TGCGCCAGCAGCTTGTGGGCAGCGGGGGCAGATACGCAGTATTTT,CASSLWAAGADTQYF
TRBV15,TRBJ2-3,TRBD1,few,TGTGCCACCAGCAGAGCAAGACAGGGTGGGGCAGATACGCAGTATTTT,CATSRARQGGADTQYF
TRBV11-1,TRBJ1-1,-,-,TGTGCCAGCAGCTTAGGGCGGGGTAGCACTGAAGCTTTCTTT,CASSLGRGSTEAFF
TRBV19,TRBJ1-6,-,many,TGTGCCAGTAGTATGGAGGGATATTCACCCCTCCACTTT,CASSMEGYSPLHF
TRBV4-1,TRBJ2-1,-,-,TGCGCCAGCAGCCAAGGGACGGGGTCACCGTCCTACAATGAGCAGTTCTTC,CASSQGTGSPSYNEQFF
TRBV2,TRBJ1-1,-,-,TGTGCCAGCAGTGGAGGGTTGAACACTGAAGCTTTCTTT,CASSGGLNTEAFF
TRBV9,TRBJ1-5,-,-,TGTGCCAGCAGCGTAGGAGGGGGTCGATTTCAGCCCCAGCATTTT,CASSVGGGRFQPQHF
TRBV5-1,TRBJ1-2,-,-,TGCGCCAGCAGCTTGGAGGCGGCTAACTATGGCTACACCTTC,CASSLEAANYGYTF